This T cell receptor beta chain appears in the sequencing data of a study of post-analysis software for immune sequencing data. Study details: Relapsing-remitting, secondary progressive and progressive-relapsing forms made up the multiple sclerosis disease courses.

Tagging with unique molecular identifiers was a feature of the TCR beta cDNA libraries. There were roughly 0.9 to 10 million T cells, and about half a million cDNA molecules came from them. TCRdb itself ran the PCR reads through MiXCR, one entry per CDR3 protein. The sample records approximately 460,000 distinct CDR3 sequences, under 55% being singletons. Broader study findings: Strong co-clustering by F measure was evident for samples that had been prepared in the same batch. Elevated frequency relative to controls characterized several TRBV segments in patients, TRBV5-6, TRBV5-1 and TRBV20-1 among them. Controls' normalized Chao1 diversity significantly exceeded that of multiple sclerosis patients.

As for this clonotype: Its target is not known.

This CDR3 has 16 amino acids. Germline lookup yields CDR1 SEHNR and CDR2 FQNEAQ (reference sequence). V was pared by 1 base and J by 6 bases, with 6 bases of the junction left unmatched. The V call is TRBV7-9, the J call TRBJ2-1; 10 positions agree with TRBD2. This receptor was identified in a girl under 18 with multiple sclerosis. The sample taken for sequencing was blood. As DNA, the CDR3 is TGTGCCAGCAGCTTAGGTCTAGCGGGAGTTGTCAATGAGCAGTTCTTC. This encodes CASSLGLAGVVNEQFF.